Below, 10 T cell receptor beta chains from the same sample are listed, as sequenced in a study of T cells after yellow fever vaccination. TCRdb reprocessed the 5' RACE reads with MiXCR, giving one entry per CDR3 protein. This sample has 510,000 or so distinct CDR3 sequences; 15% to 20% occur once, and the top ten carry 14%. Sample: PBMCs, taken 15 days after the yellow fever booster vaccination. These receptors all stem from a man aged 25-45 years who received the YFV17D yellow fever vaccine.

The chain recombines TRBV7-9 with TRBJ2-4; 8 nucleotides agree with TRBD1. The germline V gene has CDR1 SEHNR and CDR2 FQNEAQ (reference sequence). The ends lost 5 bases at V and 8 bases at J; junction bases unmatched: 8. The CDR3 consists of 14 residues. This chain's CDR3 is CASSPGGTLYIQYF. The CDR3 DNA reads as TGTGCCAGCAGCCCAGGGGGCACTCTATACATTCAGTACTTC.

V and J are TRBV7-9 and TRBJ2-3; 10 bases agree with TRBD2. In germline, CDR1 is SEHNR, CDR2 FQNEAQ (reference sequence). The V gene end was trimmed by 0 bases and the J gene end by 2 bases; junction bases not matched to a gene: 5. CDR3 length: 17 residues. The CDR3 DNA follows: TGTGCCAGCAGCTTAGCGGAGCTAGCGGGAGTCACAGATACGCAGTATTTT. Its translation is CASSLAELAGVTDTQYF.

Comments on this clonotype: One junction end does not reproduce the germline sequence, and a read error may be involved. V usage is TRBV7-2 and J usage is TRBJ2-1; 7 bases match TRBD2. The length of the CDR3 is 15 residues. CDR1 SGHTA and CDR2 FQGNSA come from the germline V gene. CDR3 in DNA: TGTGCCAGCAGCTTAGTCTGGGGAGGGCCGGGTGAGCTGTTCTTC. Translation gives CASSLVWGGPGELFF.

V is TRBV5-4 and J is TRBJ2-2, with 7 bases fitting TRBD1. This CDR3 has 14 residues. V lost 5 bases to trimming and J lost 4 bases; unmatched junction nucleotides: 5. Germline lookup yields CDR1 SGHNT and CDR2 YYREEE (reference sequence). This CDR3 reads CASRTGDATGELFF. The CDR3 region has the DNA TGTGCCAGCAGAACAGGGGATGCCACCGGGGAGCTGTTTTTT. The full variable domain, completed using reference TRBV5-4 and TRBJ2-2, is ETGVTQSPTHLIKTRGQQVTLRCSSQSGHNTVSWYQQALGQGPQFIFQYYREEENGRGNFPPRFSGLQFPNYSSELNVNALELDDSALYLCASRTGDATGELFFGEGSRLTVL.

The chain combines TRBV20-1 with TRBJ1-1, with D unresolved. V lost 2 bases and J 5 bases, leaving 12 bases between the germline ends. CDR1 is DFQATT, CDR2 SNEGSKA, per germline (reference sequence). The length of the CDR3 is 13 residues. CDR3 in amino acids: CSARSGRSTEAFF. In nucleotides, the CDR3 is TGCAGTGCTAGATCTGGGAGGAGTACTGAAGCTTTCTTT.

The chain uses TRBV12-3 or TRBV12-4 and TRBJ2-2, with no clear D. The CDR3 is 14 residues long. Trimming stripped 5 bases from V and 0 bases from J, with 7 bases between. In DNA form, the CDR3 reads TGTGCCAGCAGTGCGGTGTCGAACACCGGGGAGCTGTTTTTT. Its protein product is CASSAVSNTGELFF.

The genes are TRBV7-2 and TRBJ1-6; D is possibly TRBD1 (6 bases). V was cut by 4 bases and J by 7 bases, with 17 bases left in between. CDR1 and CDR2 (germline): SGHTA, FQGNSA. This CDR3 is 16 amino acids long. This CDR3 is CASSSGIDRPNSPLHF. CDR3 coding DNA: TGTGCCAGCAGCTCAGGAATCGACAGGCCCAATTCACCCCTCCACTTT.

The rearrangement uses TRBV6-1 and TRBJ2-1; a weak D match, TRBD2 (5 bases). With 7 bases removed from V and 5 bases from J, the gap between germline ends came to 15 bases. Germline-derived CDR1 and CDR2 are MNHNS and SASEGT. This CDR3 is 14 amino acids long. The CDR3 spells CASKAAIGNNEQFF. CDR3 bases: TGTGCCAGCAAGGCCGCCATCGGGAACAATGAGCAGTTCTTC.

The gene calls are TRBV7-8 and TRBJ2-1; 8 bases are a match to TRBD2. V trimming: 5 bases; J trimming: 10 bases; junction bases outside the gene matches: 4. The CDR3 totals 12 residues. Germline lookup yields CDR1 SGHVS and CDR2 FQNEAQ. As DNA, the CDR3 is TGTGCCAGCAGCCCGGCTAGCGGGGAGCAGTTCTTC. This codes for CASSPASGEQFF.

V is TRBV5-6 and J is TRBJ2-7; the D call may be TRBD1 or TRBD2 (5 bases each). Trimming left V 3 bases short and J 2 bases short, with 9 bases between. The CDR3 covers 13 residues. CDR1 and CDR2 (germline): SGHDT, YYEEEE. The CDR3 nucleotides read TGTGCCAGCAGCTCGCAGGGACCCTACGAGCAGTACTTC. Translating it yields CASSSQGPYEQYF.